This T cell receptor beta chain was sequenced in a study of regulatory T cells in long-lasting Graves disease. Investigators prepared the TCR beta libraries by applying iRepertoire HTBI primers and Arm-PCR of CDR3 regions. A single record per CDR3 protein comes from TCRdb applying MiXCR to the multiplex PCR reads. The repertoire holds some 500,000 distinct CDR3 sequences, with 15% to 20% as singletons. The time point is: newly diagnosed GD, antithyroid drugs for less than 3 months. Scientists built the TCR library using RNA that was extracted from PBMCs. This clonotype was counted between two and nine times. Another study also made use of these data, one on T cells in Graves' hyperthyroidism and ophthalmopathy. That report adds: Within blood appeared most thyroid clonotypes that had expanded above 0.001. Classification by a 13 V-J model distinguished ophthalmopathy from stable hyperthyroidism.

Here the sequenced sample was peripheral blood mononuclear cells (PBMCs), taken at new diagnosis, from a patient treated with antithyroid drugs. The clonotype comes from a woman aged 35 to 59 with Graves disease.

Here the CDR3 reads CGSRRVSDQPQHF. The CDR3 coding sequence is TGTGGCAGTCGTCGGGTTTCGGATCAGCCCCAGCATTTT. The genes are TRBV2 and TRBJ1-5; the D is unclear. CDR1 is SNHLY, CDR2 FYNNEI, per germline. The CDR3 totals 13 residues.